The source of this T cell receptor beta chain is a study of OX40 agonist ivuxolimab in advanced cancers. Background on the study: Three patients showed partial responses: one hepatocellular carcinoma and two cutaneous melanoma cases.

Produced via immunoSEQ multiplex PCR; TCRdb's table is partial and in-frame only. In the table there are about 28,000 clones, about 84% of which are singletons. This receptor was taken from an adult with an advanced solid tumor such as melanoma, head and neck, liver or kidney cancer. Sequenced here: CD4+ or CD8+ T cells sorted from blood, sampled in a trial of the OX40 agonist ivuxolimab.

CDR3 sequence: CASSKKGPGRGLVSYGYTF. The DNA for the CDR3 is TGTGCCAGCAGCAAAAAGGGGCCTGGCAGGGGGCTTGTTAGCTATGGCTACACCTTC. This chain joins TRBV21-1 and TRBJ1-2; the DNA was not used to check the table's D call, TRBD1. TRBV21-1 is listed as a pseudogene. The CDR3 runs 19 residues.